The rows below give T cell receptor beta chains drawn from one sample of a study of shared clonotypes between healthy human individuals. Sequenced by immunoSEQ multiplex PCR; TCRdb stores in-frame clones only, minus some. Here the sample spans about 2 million clones, roughly 94% being singletons. The sequencing input was naive CD8+ T cells sorted from blood. These receptors came from a man between 18 and 35 years old in good health. Each CDR3 is given with its conserved first and last residue. A D gene is named only where the DNA matches it firmly. Expanded clones are given a class, and other clones once, few, many or no size at all.

j_call d_call v_call clone_size cdr3_aa cdr3_nt
TRBJ2-7 TRBD1 TRBV28 . CASSEAGTDYEQYF TGTGCCAGCAGTGAAGCCGGGACAGATTACGAGCAGTACTTC
TRBJ2-2 TRBD2 TRBV7-9 . CASSGLAGSWELFF TGTGCCAGCAGCGGACTAGCGGGGTCGTGGGAGCTGTTTTTT
TRBJ2-3 TRBD2 TRBV6-5 . CASGAGEGTDTQYF TGTGCCAGCGGAGCGGGAGAGGGCACAGATACGCAGTATTTT
TRBJ2-7 . TRBV6-5 . CASSFSESYEQYF TGTGCCAGCAGTTTTAGCGAATCCTACGAGCAGTACTTC
TRBJ2-7 . TRBV5-6 . CASSLGAEQYF TGTGCCAGCAGCTTGGGGGCCGAGCAGTACTTC
TRBJ1-5 TRBD1 TRBV6-5 once CASSSGQGLQPQHF TGTGCCAGCAGTTCAGGACAGGGTTTACAGCCCCAGCATTTT
TRBJ2-7 . TRBV4-2 . CASSQGLDYEQYF TGTGCCAGCAGCCAGGGTCTAGACTACGAGCAGTACTTC
TRBJ1-1 . TRBV30 . CAWRKNTEAFF TGTGCCTGGAGGAAGAACACTGAAGCTTTCTTT
TRBJ2-2 TRBD2 TRBV4-3 . CASSQVRAGGPSGELFF TGCGCCAGCAGCCAAGTAAGAGCGGGAGGGCCAAGCGGGGAGCTGTTTTTT
TRBJ1-6 . TRBV28 . CASSPAGNSEALHF TGTGCCAGCAGCCCCGCCGGAAATAGTGAAGCCCTCCACTTT
TRBJ1-2 . TRBV30 once CAWSVPGAGNYGYTF TGTGCCTGGAGTGTACCAGGGGCGGGTAACTATGGCTACACCTTC
TRBJ2-7 . TRBV6-1 . CASKHVGGDYEQYF TGTGCCAGCAAGCACGTAGGGGGGGATTACGAGCAGTACTTC
TRBJ2-3 . TRBV27 . CASSGTGHTDTQYF TGTGCCAGCAGTGGAACAGGCCACACAGATACGCAGTATTTT
TRBJ2-7 . TRBV5-4 . CASTIQGGVPLGEQYF TGTGCCAGCACTATCCAGGGGGGGGTTCCCCTAGGCGAGCAGTACTTC
TRBJ2-5 . TRBV5-1 . CASSLPGQETQYF TGCGCCAGCAGCTTGCCCGGACAAGAGACCCAGTACTTC
TRBJ1-1 . TRBV10-3 . CAISEPETGNTEAFF TGTGCCATCAGTGAGCCCGAGACAGGGAACACTGAAGCTTTCTTT
TRBJ2-3 . TRBV5-4 . CASTLGRADTQYF TGTGCCAGCACACTGGGACGTGCAGATACGCAGTATTTT
TRBJ2-7 TRBD2 TRBV4-1 . CASSQGIAGGFFSYEQYF TGCGCCAGCAGCCAAGGTATAGCGGGGGGGTTTTTCTCCTACGAGCAGTACTTC
TRBJ2-3 . TRBV4-1 . CASSQEPSPTDTQYF TGCGCCAGCAGCCAAGAACCTAGTCCAACAGATACGCAGTATTTT
TRBJ2-3 . TRBV2 . CASSEGLTSTDTQYF TGTGCCAGCAGTGAAGGCCTTACTAGCACAGATACGCAGTATTTT